This is a list of T cell receptor beta chains from one sample in a study of tumor-infiltrating lymphocytes in glioblastoma multiforme. TCRdb re-called the multiplex PCR reads with MiXCR, one entry per CDR3 protein. Of approximately 14,000 distinct CDR3 sequences listed, 65% to 80% are singletons. Sequenced input: brain tumor tissue. The receptors stem from a male donor with glioblastoma. The CDR3 runs from the conserved cysteine through the conserved F or W. A D gene is named only where the DNA matches it firmly. Expanded clones are given a class, and other clones once, few, many or no size at all.

14	TRBD2	TRBV5-1	TRBJ2-3	.	TGCGCCAGCAGCTTGTTGGGGGGGTATCAGCCCCAGTATTTT	CASSLLGGYQPQYF
16	TRBD1	TRBV11-1	TRBJ2-7	.	TGTGCCATCAGCTTAGTGCGTCCGGACAGGGGGTATGAGCAGTACTTC	CAISLVRPDRGYEQYF
15	.	TRBV9	TRBJ2-3	.	TGTGCCAGCAGCGTAGCCCTATTTAGCACAGATACGCAGTATTTT	CASSVALFSTDTQYF
15	TRBD2	TRBV20-1	TRBJ2-1	.	TGCAGTGCTCCCTATGGACTAGCCTCCGACGATGAGCAGTTCTTC	CSAPYGLASDDEQFF
14	.	TRBV11-3	TRBJ1-1	.	TGTGCCAGCAGCTCGGGATTTGGAGACACGGAAGCTTTCTTT	CASSSGFGDTEAFF
14	.	TRBV4-2	TRBJ1-1	.	TGTGCCAGCAGCCAAGATTTAGGGAAAACTGAAGCTTTCTTT	CASSQDLGKTEAFF
13	.	TRBV6-1	TRBJ1-2	.	TGTGCCAGTGGACATGGTGGTGGGTATGGCTACACCTTC	CASGHGGGYGYTF
14	.	TRBV24-1	TRBJ2-1	.	TGTGCCACCACGGACCCGACGATTTACAATGAGCAGTTCTTC	CATTDPTIYNEQFF
16	TRBD1	TRBV7-8	TRBJ2-2	many	TGTGCCAGCAGCTTACTTCGGACAGGGGACACCGGGGAGCTGTTTTTT	CASSLLRTGDTGELFF
16	.	TRBV11-1	TRBJ2-7	.	TGTGCCAGCAGCCTAGCGGGTCTTTACAGGGGGTACGAGCAGTACTTC	CASSLAGLYRGYEQYF
11	.	TRBV13	TRBJ2-3	few	TGTGCCAGAAGCCTCACGGATACGCAGTATTTT	CARSLTDTQYF
15	.	TRBV6-1	TRBJ1-6	.	TGCGCCAGCTGTGAATCAACGGGGTTCAATTCACCCCTCCACTTT	CASCESTGFNSPLHF
12	.	TRBV11-2	TRBJ2-3	few	TGTGCCAGCAGCCACAGCACAGATACGCAGTATTTT	CASSHSTDTQYF
12	.	TRBV20-1	TRBJ2-3	.	TGCAGTTTGAAGGTTAGCACAGATACGCGGTATTTT	CSLKVSTDTRYF
12	TRBD1	TRBV11-1	TRBJ2-7	.	TGTGCCAGCTGCGGACAGGGGCGCGACAAGTACTTC	CASCGQGRDKYF
15	.	TRBV5-1	TRBJ2-3	.	TGCGCCAGCAACTTCACGGCACGGGGCTTGGATACGCAGTATTTT	CASNFTARGLDTQYF
15	.	TRBV20-1	TRBJ2-1	.	TGCAGTGCCAACCCAGAAGCGGGTGCCTACAATGAGCAGTTCTTC	CSANPEAGAYNEQFF
13	TRBD1	TRBV20-1	TRBJ2-7	.	TGCAGTGCCATGGGACAGGGGGAATACGAGCAGTACTTC	CSAMGQGEYEQYF
20	TRBD2	TRBV20-1	TRBJ2-3	.	TGCAGTGCTAGTCGCCACGGACTAGCGGGAGGGCCGAGTAGCATGGATACGCAGTATTTT	CSASRHGLAGGPSSMDTQYF
16	.	TRBV14	TRBJ2-2	.	TGTGCCAGCAGCCAAGGTACAGGGACCCACAGCGGGGAGCTATTTTTT	CASSQGTGTHSGELFF
14	.	TRBV11-2	TRBJ2-2	.	TGTGCCAGCGTTGGGCAGTCCTACGCCGGGGAGCTTGTTTTT	CASVGQSYAGELVF
13	.	TRBV29-1	TRBJ1-3	.	TGCAGCGCCCGGGTCGACTCTGGAAACACCATATATTTT	CSARVDSGNTIYF
13	.	TRBV20-1	TRBJ1-3	medium-sized	TGCAGTGCTAGAGAACCGTCTGGAAACACCATATATTTT	CSAREPSGNTIYF
15	TRBD1	TRBV30	TRBJ2-1	.	TGTGCCTGGAGTCTCAGGGACAGGGTAAGCAATGAGCAGTTCTTC	CAWSLRDRVSNEQFF
17	TRBD2	TRBV5-8	TRBJ2-5	.	TGTGCCAGCAGCAGGGCCGGGACTAGCGGTCTGTTGGAGACCCAGTACTTC	CASSRAGTSGLLETQYF
18	TRBD1	TRBV11-3	TRBJ1-5	.	TGTGCCAGCAGCGCGCCCCCGGGACAGGGGTTGGACAATCAGCCCCAGCATTTT	CASSAPPGQGLDNQPQHF
14	.	TRBV11-3	TRBJ1-1	few	TGTGCCAGCAGCCCGAACAGGCCGAACACTGAAGCTTTCTTT	CASSPNRPNTEAFF
11	.	TRBV6-6	TRBJ2-1	.	TGTGCCAGCAACTGGGGGAATGAGCAGTTCTTC	CASNWGNEQFF
13	.	TRBV28	TRBJ2-7	.	TGCGCCAGCAGTTACTCGAACTCCTACGAGCAGTACTTC	CASSYSNSYEQYF
15	TRBD1	TRBV11-1	TRBJ2-2	few	TGTGCCAGCAGCCTTCGGACAGGGCGGGCCGGGGAGCTGTTTTTT	CASSLRTGRAGELFF
18	.	TRBV5-1	TRBJ2-6	.	TGCGCCAGCAGCGTCGGCGGGGAACCATACTCTGGGGCCAACGTCCTGACTTTC	CASSVGGEPYSGANVLTF
13	.	TRBV11-2	TRBJ2-7	.	TGTGCCAGCAGCTTATATAGGGGGTACGAGCAGTACTTC	CASSLYRGYEQYF
14	.	TRBV6-1	TRBJ1-4	.	TGTGCCAGCAGTGCCCGGGGCGAGGTCGAAAAACTGTTTTTT	CASSARGEVEKLFF
15	TRBD2	TRBV20-1	TRBJ2-7	.	TGCAGTGCTGGGGCGGGTAGCGGGGGGGACTACGAGCAGTACTTC	CSAGAGSGGDYEQYF
13	.	TRBV11-2	TRBJ1-5	.	TGCGCCAGCAGCTCACTGGTGGACAGTAGTCATCATTTT	CASSSLVDSSHHF
14	.	TRBV6-5	TRBJ2-3	.	TGTGCCAGCAGTCCCTCCCCTCGAGGAGATACGCAGTATTTT	CASSPSPRGDTQYF
12	.	TRBV5-5	TRBJ2-5	.	TGTGCCAGCAGCTTAGGGGGCGGGACCCAGTGCTTC	CASSLGGGTQCF
17	TRBD1	TRBV11-1	TRBJ1-1	many	TGTGCCAGCAGCTTACGGGACAGAGGGTACATGAACACTGAAGCTTTCTTT	CASSLRDRGYMNTEAFF
15	.	TRBV30	TRBJ2-1	once	TGTGACTGGAGTCTAAAGGAGTCCATAGACAATGAGCAGTTCTTC	CDWSLKESIDNEQFF
15	.	TRBV6-1	TRBJ1-2	.	TGTGCCAGCAGCGTTCCCCTGGCTAATGGGTATGGCTACACCTTC	CASSVPLANGYGYTF
14	.	TRBV11-3	TRBJ1-1	.	TGTGCCAGCAGCTTGGGGCAGGGGAACACTGAAGCTTTCTTT	CASSLGQGNTEAFF
13	.	TRBV5-1	TRBJ2-1	.	TGCGCCAGCAGCTTGGACATTCACGATGATCAGTTCTTC	CASSLDIHDDQFF
15	TRBD1	TRBV27	TRBJ1-1	few	TGTGCCAGCAGTCCAAGACAGGGTGCGAACACTGAAGCTTTCTTT	CASSPRQGANTEAFF
12	.	TRBV5-5	TRBJ2-5	.	TGTGCTAGCAAATTGGGGGGCGAGACCCAGTACTTC	CASKLGGETQYF
12	.	TRBV11-1	TRBJ2-7	.	TGTGCCAGCAGCGGAGAGGGGCGCGACCAGAACTTC	CASSGEGRDQNF
14	TRBD2	TRBV5-1	TRBJ2-7	once	TGCGCCAGAAGCTCAAGCGGGGGAACCTACGGGCAGTACTTC	CARSSSGGTYGQYF
15	TRBD2	TRBV11-2	TRBJ2-1	.	TGTGCCAGCAGCCCCAGCGGCGGGAGCTACAATGAGCAGTTCTTC	CASSPSGGSYNEQFF
14	.	TRBV4-2	TRBJ2-7	few	TGTGCCAGCAGCCTAAAGGTCGGCATCTACGAGCAGTACTTC	CASSLKVGIYEQYF
16	TRBD2	TRBV24-1	TRBJ2-1	many	TGTGCCACCAGTGAAATGGAGACTAGCGGACACAATGAGCAGTTCTTC	CATSEMETSGHNEQFF
17	TRBD2	TRBV11-2	TRBJ2-3	.	TGTGCCAGCAGCTTAGAACTAGCGGGAGGAGCCCCAGATACGCAGTATTTT	CASSLELAGGAPDTQYF
15	TRBD2	TRBV6-5	TRBJ2-2	few	TGTGCCAGCAGGATAAGCGGGAGGGTCACCGGGGAGCTGTTTTTT	CASRISGRVTGELFF
16	.	TRBV6-2/TRBV6-3	TRBJ1-1	.	TGTGCCAGCAGTGAAGACGTTGGAAGTACGAACACTGAAGCTTTCTTT	CASSEDVGSTNTEAFF
16	TRBD1	TRBV11-2	TRBJ1-2	.	TGTGCCAGCAGCTCGGCCCGGGACAGAGGTTTCTATGGCTACACCTTC	CASSSARDRGFYGYTF
12	.	TRBV12-3/TRBV12-4	TRBJ2-7	large	TGTGCCAGCAGTTTACAGCCTGGCGAGCAGTACTTC	CASSLQPGEQYF